This passage covers 27 T cell receptor beta chains from one sample sequenced in a study of response to subunit inactivated influenza vaccine. Via MiXCR, TCRdb re-called the RT-PCR reads, giving one row per CDR3 protein. The profile shows 530,000 or so distinct CDR3 sequences, 14% of them singletons. The specimen was PBMCs from blood, collected 11 to 12 days after vaccination. Receptor source: a man aged 50 to 60 who received an inactivated influenza vaccine.

The chain couples TRBV9 to TRBJ2-7; 11 nucleotides agree with TRBD2. Losses at the gene ends were 0 bases for V and 3 bases for J; bases not matched to a gene: 2. The CDR3 sequence is 15 residues long. CDR1 and CDR2 (germline): SGDLS, YYNGEE. The chain's CDR3 is CASSVGTSGYYEQYF. The CDR3 DNA reads as TGTGCCAGCAGCGTAGGGACTAGCGGGTACTACGAGCAGTACTTC.

This clonotype was observed a handful of times. The chain joins TRBV5-1 to TRBJ1-3; D not certain. CDR1 is SGHRS, CDR2 YFSETQ, per germline. The V gene lost 4 bases and the J gene lost 0 bases, with 11 bases spanning the gap. The CDR3 contains 15 residues. The chain's CDR3 is CASSPGPGSGNTIYF. CDR3 nucleotide sequence: TGCGCCAGCAGCCCGGGCCCCGGCTCTGGAAACACCATATATTTT.

The V and J genes are TRBV7-2 and TRBJ2-5; D is tentatively TRBD1 or TRBD2 (5 bases each). V was trimmed by 1 base and J by 7 bases, leaving 16 bases between them. Germline-derived CDR1 and CDR2 are SGHTA and FQGNSA. The CDR3 extends over 15 amino acids. This CDR3 reads CASSLDGGRWVTQYF. The CDR3 DNA sequence: TGTGCCAGCAGCTTAGATGGGGGTCGATGGGTGACCCAGTACTTC.

This clonotype has just a few counts. V is TRBV5-1 and J is TRBJ1-3; maybe TRBD1 (5 bases). V shed 0 bases and J shed 0 bases, with 13 bases lying between them. The CDR3 length is 17 residues. Germline loops: CDR1 SGHRS, CDR2 YFSETQ. The chain's CDR3 is CASSLASQQVSGNTIYF. In nucleotides, the CDR3 is TGCGCCAGCAGCTTGGCAAGTCAACAGGTCTCTGGAAACACCATATATTTT.

The genes are TRBV5-1 and TRBJ1-1, with 11 bases lining up with TRBD1. Trimming took 3 bases from V and 4 from J; bases not matched to a gene: 11. The CDR3 runs to 17 residues. The germline gives CDR1 SGHRS, CDR2 YFSETQ. CDR3 region: CASSSEGTGGIGTEAFF. The CDR3 DNA is TGCGCCAGCAGCTCGGAGGGGACAGGGGGAATTGGCACTGAAGCTTTCTTT.

The chain uses TRBV24-1 and TRBJ2-7, with 10 bases lining up with TRBD2. This CDR3 contains 16 residues. The junction had 6 bases not matched to a gene; V was cut back by 5 bases and J by 0 bases. The V gene's germline CDR1 is KGHDR and CDR2 SFDVKD. CDR3 in amino acids: CATSGTSGKDSYEQYF. Here the CDR3 DNA reads TGTGCCACCAGTGGGACTAGCGGAAAAGACTCCTACGAGCAGTACTTC.

Only a few counts were recorded for this clonotype. The chain couples TRBV6-2 or TRBV6-3 to TRBJ2-1, with D hard to call. This CDR3 contains 16 residues. Looked up from germline, CDR1 is MNHEY and CDR2 is SVGEGT. Trimming cost V 8 bases and J 5 bases, with 22 bases left between them. CDR3 DNA: TGTGCCAGCGGCTACCCACCGTGGGATCTGAACAATGAGCAGTTCTTC. Encoded protein: CASGYPPWDLNNEQFF.

In this sample, this clonotype turned up a few times. The V and J genes are TRBV7-2 and TRBJ2-5, with TRBD2 matching over 12 bases. The CDR3 has 15 residues. V shed 5 bases and J 7 bases; nucleotides not matched to a gene: 8. Per germline, CDR1 SGHTA and CDR2 FQGNSA. The CDR3 DNA sequence: TGTGCCAGCAGCCGAAGGACTAGCGGGAATCGGACCCAGTACTTC. Amino acids: CASSRRTSGNRTQYF.

The chain is built from TRBV5-4 and TRBJ2-3, with 11 bases identical to TRBD2. Germline-derived CDR1 and CDR2 are SGHNT and YYREEE (reference sequence). CDR3 length: 19 amino acids. The V and J ends lost 0 bases and 1 base, in that order; junction bases with no gene match: 10. The CDR3 DNA reads TGTGCCAGCAGCTTGGGGGGCCTACGACTAGCGGGACGCACAGATACGCAGTATTTT. This sequence encodes CASSLGGLRLAGRTDTQYF. Looking up the rest from reference TRBV5-4 and TRBJ2-3 gives the full variable domain: ETGVTQSPTHLIKTRGQQVTLRCSSQSGHNTVSWYQQALGQGPQFIFQYYREEENGRGNFPPRFSGLQFPNYSSELNVNALELDDSALYLCASSLGGLRLAGRTDTQYFGPGTRLTVL.

This chain joins TRBV6-6 and TRBJ1-4; 7 nucleotides match TRBD1. Per germline, CDR1 MNHNY and CDR2 SVGAGI (reference sequence). With 6 bases clipped from V and 7 bases from J, the junction kept 2 bases outside the gene matches. The CDR3 covers 12 residues. The CDR3 region has the DNA TGTGCCAGCAGACAGGGGATTGAAAAACTGTTTTTT. It codes for CASRQGIEKLFF.

There are a few counts of this clonotype. The CDR3 DNA follows: TGTGCCAGCAGTTTAGGAGGGGTTGGAAAAAACATTCAGTACTTC. This sequence encodes CASSLGGVGKNIQYF. The V and J genes are TRBV12-3 or TRBV12-4 and TRBJ2-4; D is perhaps TRBD1 or TRBD2 (5 bases each). The CDR3 runs to 15 residues. Trimming pared 1 base from V and 4 bases from J, leaving 11 bases between.

The genes are TRBV7-9 and TRBJ2-3; D is tentatively TRBD1 or TRBD2 (5 bases each). This CDR3 comprises 15 residues. Germline CDR1 and CDR2: SEHNR and FQNEAQ (reference sequence). V shed 8 bases and J shed 4 bases, with 19 bases lying between them. The CDR3 sequence is CASQGRGKVSDTQYF. The CDR3 coding sequence is TGTGCCAGCCAGGGTCGGGGTAAGGTCTCAGATACGCAGTATTTT.

This clonotype was counted a few times. V and J are TRBV30 and TRBJ1-6, with D uncertain. Trimming shortened V by 0 bases and J by 6 bases, and 9 bases separated the two germline ends. The length of the CDR3 is 14 residues. CDR1 and CDR2 (germline): GTSNPN, SVGIG (reference sequence). CDR3 coding DNA: TGTGCCTGGAGTGTAGGCCAGCTTAATTCACCCCTCCACTTT. Protein product: CAWSVGQLNSPLHF.

A single count supports this clonotype. The V call is TRBV5-4, the J call TRBJ2-3, with 10 positions matching TRBD2. The junction had 12 bases not matched to a gene; V was cut back by 5 bases and J by 3 bases. Germline CDR1 and CDR2: SGHNT and YYREEE (reference sequence). The CDR3 has 17 amino acids. This CDR3 reads CASRYRGSGRSTDTQYF. CDR3 nucleotide sequence: TGTGCCAGCAGGTATCGTGGTAGCGGGAGGAGTACAGATACGCAGTATTTT.

In this sample, this clonotype turned up a few times. This chain connects TRBV7-9 to TRBJ2-3, with D unresolved. V was trimmed by 8 bases and J by 3 bases, leaving 9 bases between them. From germline, CDR1 is SEHNR and CDR2 FQNEAQ (reference sequence). The length of the CDR3 is 12 residues. The CDR3, as DNA: TGTGCCAGCGGCACTTATACAGATACGCAGTATTTT. The encoded protein is CASGTYTDTQYF.

This clonotype was observed a handful of times. V and J are TRBV7-8 and TRBJ2-7; D call uncertain. The CDR3 runs to 11 residues. Germline lookup yields CDR1 SGHVS and CDR2 FQNEAQ. The ends were cut back, 7 bases at V and 1 base at J, with 5 bases in the middle. The CDR3 nucleotides read TGTGCCAGCACCTTGTCCTACGAGCAGTACTTC. Its protein product is CASTLSYEQYF. Looking up the rest from reference TRBV7-8 and TRBJ2-7 gives the full variable domain: GAGVSQSPRYKVAKRGQDVALRCDPISGHVSLFWYQQALGQGPEFLTYFQNEAQLDKSGLPSDRFFAERPEGSVSTLKIQRTQQEDSAVYLCASTLSYEQYFGPGTRLTVT.

This chain connects TRBV20-1 to TRBJ2-3; TRBD2 aligns across 13 bases. Germline-derived CDR1 and CDR2 are DFQATT and SNEGSKA (reference sequence). This CDR3 region has 16 residues. After removal of 5 bases from V and 8 bases from J, the junction contained 13 bases not matched to a gene. The CDR3 loop is CSADGTTSGGTGTQYF. Here the CDR3 DNA reads TGCAGTGCTGACGGCACGACTAGCGGGGGGACGGGTACGCAGTATTTT.

This clonotype was detected only a few times. V usage is TRBV5-1 and J usage is TRBJ2-7; D possibly corresponds to TRBD2 (7 bases). The CDR3 runs 16 residues. Germline V gene data show CDR1 as SGHRS and CDR2 as YFSETQ. Trimming cost V 0 bases and J 3 bases, with 16 bases left between them. For the CDR3, the DNA is TGCGCCAGCAGCTTGGTAATGGGGGGGGCAGGCTACGAGCAGTACTTC. Residues: CASSLVMGGAGYEQYF. The whole variable domain, remainder taken from reference TRBV5-1 and TRBJ2-7, is KAGVTQTPRYLIKTRGQQVTLSCSPISGHRSVSWYQQTPGQGLQFLFEYFSETQRNKGNFPGRFSGRQFSNSRSEMNVSTLELGDSALYLCASSLVMGGAGYEQYFGPGTRLTVT.

The chain carries TRBV7-9 and TRBJ2-7; D may be TRBD2 (5 bases). The ends were cut back, 4 bases at V and 9 bases at J, with 25 bases in the middle. Germline CDR1 reads SEHNR; CDR2 reads FQNEAQ (reference sequence). The CDR3 extends over 16 amino acids. The DNA of the CDR3 is TGTGCCAGCAGCTCGGGATCGGACTCCCCACTACTTGGGCAGTACTTC. The encoded protein is CASSSGSDSPLLGQYF.

This clonotype was found a few times. The chain combines TRBV12-3 or TRBV12-4 with TRBJ1-4; D might be TRBD1 (6 bases). Between the trimmed V and J ends, which lost 1 base and 0 bases, there was a span of 9 bases. CDR3 length: 16 residues. The CDR3 sequence is CASSLGRGATNEKLFF. The DNA for the CDR3 is TGTGCCAGCAGTTTAGGCAGGGGCGCAACTAATGAAAAACTGTTTTTT.

This clonotype was recorded at least ten times. The V call is TRBV7-8, the J call TRBJ2-7; TRBD2 agrees at 16 bases. With 6 bases clipped from V and 4 bases from J, the junction kept 3 bases outside the gene matches. The CDR3 spans 15 residues. Germline CDR1 and CDR2: SGHVS and FQNEAQ. The CDR3 nucleotides are TGTGCCAGCAGTTTGGGACTAGCGGGAGGGTACGAGCAGTACTTC. Protein sequence: CASSLGLAGGYEQYF. Full variable domain (remainder filled in from reference TRBV7-8 and TRBJ2-7): GAGVSQSPRYKVAKRGQDVALRCDPISGHVSLFWYQQALGQGPEFLTYFQNEAQLDKSGLPSDRFFAERPEGSVSTLKIQRTQQEDSAVYLCASSLGLAGGYEQYFGPGTRLTVT.

This rearrangement joins TRBV7-2 to TRBJ2-7; D may be TRBD1 or TRBD2 (5 bases each). The CDR3 runs 15 residues. Germline V gives CDR1 SGHTA, CDR2 FQGNSA. V was pared by 5 bases and J by 7 bases, with 21 bases between. DNA of the CDR3: TGTGCCAGCAGCCCAACCCGGGACGGGACGAGGGAGCAGTACTTC. Its translation is CASSPTRDGTREQYF.

The chain employs TRBV19 and TRBJ2-5, with 9 nucleotides matching TRBD2. V lost 5 bases and J lost 0; bases outside the gene matches: 4. The CDR3 is made up of 15 amino acids. The germline gives CDR1 LNHDA, CDR2 SQIVND (reference sequence). This chain's CDR3 is CASSLSGRYQETQYF. DNA of the CDR3: TGTGCCAGTAGTTTAAGCGGGAGGTACCAAGAGACCCAGTACTTC.

There are many counts of this clonotype. V and J are TRBV12-3 or TRBV12-4 and TRBJ2-5; D gene uncertain. Trimming shortened V by 7 bases and J by 1 base, and 16 bases separated the two germline ends. There are 15 residues in the CDR3. As DNA, the CDR3 is TGTGCCAGCACCCCGACATGGGCAGGCCAAGAGACCCAGTACTTC. It translates to CASTPTWAGQETQYF.

The CDR3 is CASSFQGGQETQYF. CDR3 nucleotide sequence: TGTGCCAGCAGCTTCCAGGGTGGCCAAGAGACCCAGTACTTC. The rearrangement uses TRBV7-2 and TRBJ2-5, with a possible D match to TRBD1 (5 bases). Germline CDR1 SGHTA, CDR2 FQGNSA. V dropped 3 bases and J dropped 1 base, with 9 bases sitting between them. This CDR3 is 14 amino acids long.

In its sample, this clonotype was seen many times. The V gene is TRBV5-1, the J gene TRBJ2-3; maybe TRBD1 (6 bases). Per the germline V gene, CDR1 is SGHRS and CDR2 is YFSETQ. Trimming took 0 bases from V and 6 from J, leaving 14 bases between them. This CDR3 is built from 15 residues. The CDR3 region has the DNA TGCGCCAGCAGCTTGGGCCAGGGGCGAGGGGATACGCAGTATTTT. It specifies CASSLGQGRGDTQYF.

This clonotype was seen a few times. The rearrangement uses TRBV27 and TRBJ2-2, with 10 nucleotides matching TRBD1. V trimming: 2 bases; J trimming: 7 bases; junction bases outside the gene matches: 7. The CDR3 is 16 residues long. Germline loops: CDR1 MNHEY, CDR2 SMNVEV (reference sequence). CDR3 protein: CASSLLGTGAGGELFF. The CDR3 DNA reads as TGTGCCAGCAGTTTACTAGGGACAGGGGCGGGCGGGGAGCTGTTTTTT.